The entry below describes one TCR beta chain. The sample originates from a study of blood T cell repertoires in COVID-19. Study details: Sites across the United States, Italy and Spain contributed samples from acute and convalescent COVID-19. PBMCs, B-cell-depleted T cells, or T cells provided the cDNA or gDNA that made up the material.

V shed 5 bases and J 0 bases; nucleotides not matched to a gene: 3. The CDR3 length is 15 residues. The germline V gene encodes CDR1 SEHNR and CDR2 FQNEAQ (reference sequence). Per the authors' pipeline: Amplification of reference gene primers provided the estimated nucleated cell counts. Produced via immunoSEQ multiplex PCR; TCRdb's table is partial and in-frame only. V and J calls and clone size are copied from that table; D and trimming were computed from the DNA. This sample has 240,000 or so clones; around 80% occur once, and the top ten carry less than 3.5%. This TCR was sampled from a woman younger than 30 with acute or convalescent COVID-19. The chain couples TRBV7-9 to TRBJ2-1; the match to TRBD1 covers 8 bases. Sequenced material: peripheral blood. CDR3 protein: CASSTGTGSYNEQFF. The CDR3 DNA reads TGTGCCAGCAGCACCGGGACAGGCTCCTACAATGAGCAGTTCTTC.